Described below is a single TCR beta chain sequence and its context. Per the authors' pipeline: Reference gene primer amplification gave nucleated cell count estimates. Generated by immunoSEQ multiplex PCR, the TCRdb table keeps only in-frame clones and is missing some. The V and J calls and clone size are taken from that table; D and trimming were inferred from the DNA. The top ten hold approximately 17% of the sample, which has around 130,000 clones, around 84% seen once. This sample stems from a study of blood T cell repertoires in COVID-19. Study as a whole: The cDNA or gDNA used as material had been derived from T cells, B-cell-depleted T cells, or PBMCs.

V lost 4 bases and J lost 6; bases outside the gene matches: 6. The CDR3 is made up of 14 amino acids. Per the germline V gene, CDR1 is SGHRS and CDR2 is YFSETQ. The chain recombines TRBV5-1 with TRBJ2-1, with 8 bases that match TRBD1. The clonotype comes from a woman older than 75 with acute or convalescent COVID-19. The specimen was peripheral blood. The CDR3 region is CASSPADRGNEQFF. CDR3 in DNA: TGCGCCAGCAGCCCGGCCGACAGGGGCAATGAGCAGTTCTTC. Variable domain in full (rest from reference TRBV5-1 and TRBJ2-1): KAGVTQTPRYLIKTRGQQVTLSCSPISGHRSVSWYQQTPGQGLQFLFEYFSETQRNKGNFPGRFSGRQFSNSRSEMNVSTLELGDSALYLCASSPADRGNEQFFGPGTRLTVL.